These T cell receptor delta chains were read from a single sample in a study of Vδ1+ human thymocytes. TCRdb fed the multiplex PCR reads to CATT. The sample yields around 76,000 delta-chain clones, approximately 34% seen once. Sequencing input: Vdelta1+ gamma-delta thymocytes from the thymus. The receptors derive from a boy under two years old who had congenital heart surgery. The CDR3 runs from the conserved cysteine through the conserved F or W. A D gene is named only where the DNA matches it firmly. Not all rows give a size; the values are once, few, many and, for expanded clones, a class.

J: TRDJ1; size: once; D: .; V: TRDV1; CDR3: CALVRSRRPPRLTDKLIF; DNA: TGTGCTCTTGTTCGATCCAGGCGCCCACCCCGTCTTACCGATAAACTCATCTTT
J: TRDJ1; size: few; D: TRDD3; V: TRDV1; CDR3: CALGGRPPRGYYADKLIF; DNA: TGTGCTCTTGGGGGCCGACCTCCTAGGGGATACTATGCCGATAAACTCATCTTT
J: TRDJ1; size: many; D: .; V: TRDV2; CDR3: CACDTRGYQYTDKLIF; DNA: TGTGCCTGTGACACCCGTGGTTACCAGTACACCGATAAACTCATCTTT
J: TRDJ1; size: few; D: .; V: TRDV1; CDR3: CALGELPSYVSLGEKRTDKLIF; DNA: TGTGCTCTTGGGGAACTCCCTTCCTACGTATCACTGGGGGAAAAGCGGACCGATAAACTCATCTTT
J: TRDJ1; size: .; D: TRDD3; V: TRDV1; CDR3: CALGELVRSPPPGGYRYTDKLIF; DNA: TGTGCTCTTGGGGAACTAGTAAGGTCCCCTCCCCCTGGGGGATACCGGTACACCGATAAACTCATCTTT
J: TRDJ1; size: .; D: .; V: TRDV1; CDR3: CALGELGLPPSWGLQTDKLIF; DNA: TGTGCTCTTGGGGAACTCGGCCTTCCTCCCTCCTGGGGGCTTCAGACCGATAAACTCATCTTT
J: TRDJ1; size: once; D: .; V: TRDV1; CDR3: CALGEKGGATDKLIF; DNA: TGTGCTCTTGGGGAAAAAGGGGGGGCCACCGATAAACTCATCTTT
J: TRDJ1; size: .; D: .; V: TRDV1; CDR3: CALGNSPPALWGPHTDKLIF; DNA: TGTGCTCTTGGGAACTCGCCCCCTGCCCTGTGGGGGCCCCACACCGATAAACTCATCTTT
J: TRDJ1; size: .; D: .; V: TRDV1; CDR3: CALRELTGKRGVRAYTDKLIF; DNA: TGTGCTCTTAGGGAACTCACCGGGAAGAGGGGGGTCCGAGCATACACCGATAAACTCATCTTT
J: TRDJ1; size: .; D: .; V: TRDV1; CDR3: CALGINRPSCDKLIF; DNA: TGTGCTCTTGGGATTAACCGCCCTTCTTGCGATAAACTCATCTTT
J: TRDJ1; size: .; D: TRDD3; V: TRDV1; CDR3: CALEGSTPGGYDKLIF; DNA: TGTGCTCTTGAGGGCTCTACGCCTGGGGGATACGATAAACTCATCTTT
J: TRDJ1; size: .; D: TRDD2; V: TRDV1; CDR3: CALGECLPTKKGIKRTDKLIF; DNA: TGTGCTCTTGGGGAATGCCTTCCTACGAAGAAAGGGATAAAGCGGACCGATAAACTCATCTTT
J: TRDJ1; size: .; D: .; V: TRDV1; CDR3: CALGPRPGGIGGKLIF; DNA: TGTGCTCTTGGGCCACGCCCGGGTGGGATAGGTGGTAAACTCATCTTT